This T cell receptor (beta chain) was profiled in a study of T-cell reconstitution after alpha-beta-depleted transplantation in children. Library preparation (for TCRbeta) was performed with unique molecular identifiers. TCRdb reprocessed the PCR reads with MiXCR, giving one entry per CDR3 protein. The sample lists 200,000 to 250,000 distinct CDR3 sequences; roughly a tenth were seen once. Study observations and caveats: The study reportedly traced alpha-beta T cells about two months after transplant to several hundred expanded graft clones.

The CDR3 sequence is 13 residues long. Between the trimmed V and J ends, which lost 5 bases and 3 bases, there was a span of 9 bases. Germline-derived CDR1 and CDR2 are SGHTA and FQGNSA. This clonotype was observed a few times. Its antigen remains unknown. Source: PBMCs, taken before TCRalphabeta/CD19-depleted stem cell transplant. The sequence came from a child under two years old with acute myeloid leukemia, due to receive a stem cell transplant. V gene TRBV7-2 combines with J gene TRBJ2-3; no definite D call. The CDR3 DNA is TGTGCCAGCAGCCCGTTTAGGACAGATACGCAGTATTTT. Protein product: CASSPFRTDTQYF.